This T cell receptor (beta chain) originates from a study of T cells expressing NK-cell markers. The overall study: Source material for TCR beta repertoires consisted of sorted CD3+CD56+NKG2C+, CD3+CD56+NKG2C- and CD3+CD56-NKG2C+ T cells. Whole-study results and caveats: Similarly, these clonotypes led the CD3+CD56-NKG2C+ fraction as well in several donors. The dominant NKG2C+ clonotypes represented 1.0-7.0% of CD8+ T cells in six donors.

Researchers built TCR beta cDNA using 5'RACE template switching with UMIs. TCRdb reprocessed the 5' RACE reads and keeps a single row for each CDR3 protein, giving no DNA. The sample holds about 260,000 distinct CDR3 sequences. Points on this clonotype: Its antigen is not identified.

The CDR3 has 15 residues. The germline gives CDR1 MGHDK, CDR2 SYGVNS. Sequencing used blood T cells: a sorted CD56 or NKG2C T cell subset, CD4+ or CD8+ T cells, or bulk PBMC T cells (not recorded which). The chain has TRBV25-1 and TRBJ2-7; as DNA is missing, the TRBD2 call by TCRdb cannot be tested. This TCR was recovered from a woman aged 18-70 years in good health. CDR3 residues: CASSVLADASYEQYF.